These 26 T cell receptor beta chains originate from one sample sequenced in a study of long-term antiretroviral therapy in people with HIV. The libraries were made with immunoSEQ v3.0 at survey level. Assay: immunoSEQ multiplex PCR; the TCRdb copy retains only in-frame clones and omits some. The repertoire holds 20,000 to 25,000 clones, with about 86% as singletons. The sequencing used unsorted PBMCs, collected 1.3 years after starting antiretroviral therapy. The receptor source for this set is a man aged 55-75 years with HIV.

The V call is TRBV28, the J call TRBJ1-2; TRBD1 matches 12 bases. Per the germline V gene, CDR1 is MDHEN and CDR2 is SYDVKM. V shed 6 bases, J shed 7 bases, and the junction held 9 bases outside the gene matches. The CDR3 is 15 residues long. The CDR3 DNA reads as TGTGCCAGCAGCTCCGGGACAGGGGGCATACGTGGCTACACCTTC. It is translated as CASSSGTGGIRGYTF.

The chain employs TRBV2 and TRBJ1-2; D is uncertain. Germline V gene data show CDR1 as SNHLY and CDR2 as FYNNEI. Trimming took 1 base from V and 4 from J, leaving 10 bases between them. The CDR3 consists of 14 residues. CDR3 region: CASSEGAPGYGYTF. CDR3 nucleotides: TGTGCCAGCAGTGAAGGGGCACCGGGCTATGGCTACACCTTC.

V is TRBV18 and J is TRBJ1-5; tentative D call: TRBD1 (5 bases). This CDR3 spans 14 amino acids. In germline, CDR1 is KGHSH, CDR2 LQKENI. The V end was cut by 5 bases, the J end by 6 bases, with 14 bases between. This CDR3 is CASSWGGTLQPQHF. The CDR3 nucleotides are TGTGCCAGCTCATGGGGGGGGACTCTTCAGCCCCAGCATTTT. The full variable domain, with the rest looked up from reference TRBV18 and TRBJ1-5, is NAGVMQNPRHLVRRRGQEARLRCSPMKGHSHVYWYRQLPEEGLKFMVYLQKENIIDESGMPKERFSAEFPKEGPSILRIQQVVRGDSAAYFCASSWGGTLQPQHFGDGTRLSIL.

This chain joins TRBV6-5 and TRBJ1-2; 7 bases agree with TRBD1. The V segment lost 6 bases and the J segment 6 bases; nucleotides outside the gene matches: 7. This CDR3 has 13 residues. Germline V gene lookup returns CDR1 MNHEY and CDR2 SVGAGI. The DNA for the CDR3 is TGTGCCAGCAGACCGACAGGGACTGATGGCTACACCTTC. This gives the protein CASRPTGTDGYTF.

The rearrangement uses TRBV7-3 and TRBJ2-7, with no clear D. V lost 6 bases to trimming and J lost 4 bases, with 16 bases between them. The CDR3 runs 14 residues. In germline, CDR1 is SGHTA, CDR2 FQGTGA. The CDR3 sequence: CASRSPFSGYEQYF. The CDR3 DNA sequence: TGTGCCAGCAGGTCTCCATTTTCGGGTTACGAGCAGTACTTC.

The chain carries TRBV29-1 and TRBJ2-6, with 8 bases that match TRBD1. The CDR3 runs 15 residues. Germline CDR1 and CDR2: SQVTM and ANQGSEA. Trimming removed 5 bases from V and 0 bases from J; junction bases left unmatched: 3. This CDR3 is CSVRDRNSGANVLTF. DNA for the CDR3: TGCAGCGTTAGGGACAGGAACTCTGGGGCCAACGTCCTGACTTTC.

The chain uses TRBV11-2 and TRBJ1-1; D unresolved. This CDR3 has 15 residues. Germline assignment: CDR1 SGHAT and CDR2 FQNNGV. Trimming cost V 5 bases and J 2 bases, with 15 bases left between them. The CDR3 protein is CASSPRAGDNTEAFF. The CDR3, as DNA: TGTGCCAGCAGCCCACGAGCGGGAGATAACACTGAAGCTTTCTTT. The full variable domain, in which reference TRBV11-2 and TRBJ1-1 provide the parts outside the CDR3, is EAGVAQSPRYKIIEKRQSVAFWCNPISGHATLYWYQQILGQGPKLLIQFQNNGVVDDSQLPKDRFSAERLKGVDSTLKIQPAKLEDSAVYLCASSPRAGDNTEAFFGQGTRLTVV.

This clone was counted a few times. This chain's CDR3 is CASSVGGYGYTF. The CDR3 DNA reads as TGTGCCAGCAGCGTAGGGGGGTATGGCTACACCTTC. The gene calls are TRBV9 and TRBJ1-2; possible D gene TRBD1, 5 bases. The CDR3 loop spans 12 amino acids. Germline V lookup: CDR1 SGDLS, CDR2 YYNGEE. The germline V and J ends were trimmed by 0 bases and 5 bases, with 5 bases remaining between them.

The chain combines TRBV9 with TRBJ2-2, with D tentatively TRBD1 or TRBD2 (5 bases each). Trimming cost V 3 bases and J 6 bases, with 21 bases left between them. Germline V lookup: CDR1 SGDLS, CDR2 YYNGEE. The CDR3 is made up of 17 amino acids. CDR3 sequence (DNA): TGTGCCAGCAGCGGTAGCTTGGGACGGCTGGGCCCCGGGGAGCTGTTTTTT. This sequence encodes CASSGSLGRLGPGELFF.

The V and J genes are TRBV28 and TRBJ2-2; 8 bases fit TRBD2. Germline CDR1 MDHEN, CDR2 SYDVKM. CDR3 length: 17 amino acids. V shed 5 bases and J 2 bases; nucleotides not matched to a gene: 10. CDR3 bases: TGTGCCAGCAGTCCGGGACTAGGACCTAAAAACACCGGGGAGCTGTTTTTT. It encodes CASSPGLGPKNTGELFF.

V and J are TRBV5-6 and TRBJ1-6; possible D gene TRBD1, 5 bases. The CDR3 sequence is 15 residues long. Germline-derived CDR1 and CDR2 are SGHDT and YYEEEE. V dropped 0 bases and J dropped 7 bases, with 11 bases sitting between them. In DNA, the CDR3 is TGTGCCAGCAGCTTGGTGGGGGTTCGGAATTCACCCCTCCACTTT. Translation: CASSLVGVRNSPLHF.

V is TRBV5-1 and J is TRBJ2-7; a weak D match, TRBD1 (6 bases). The CDR3 extends over 14 amino acids. Trimming shortened V by 0 bases and J by 5 bases, and 12 bases separated the two germline ends. In germline, CDR1 is SGHRS, CDR2 YFSETQ. CDR3 in amino acids: CASSLEQGINEQYF. The DNA for the CDR3 is TGCGCCAGCAGCTTGGAACAGGGAATAAACGAGCAGTACTTC.

The chain has TRBV6-6 and TRBJ2-7; 7 bases are a match to TRBD2. J was trimmed by 4 bases and V by 2 bases; bases with no gene match: 8. CDR1 and CDR2 from the germline V gene are MNHNY and SVGAGI (reference sequence). The CDR3 spans 15 residues. The CDR3 nucleotides read TGTGCCAGCAGTTACGACGGGGGGATGGGGTACGAGCAGTACTTC. Protein sequence: CASSYDGGMGYEQYF.

The chain employs TRBV5-4 and TRBJ2-7, with 13 bases that match TRBD2. CDR3 length: 15 residues. V gave up 4 bases and J gave up 7 bases; unmatched junction bases: 8. CDR1 SGHNT and CDR2 YYREEE come from the germline V gene (reference sequence). CDR3 DNA sequence: TGTGCCAGCAGCCGAGAAACTAGCGGGAGGGATGAGCAGTACTTC. As protein: CASSRETSGRDEQYF.

This chain joins TRBV14 and TRBJ2-2; D not certain. Germline V gives CDR1 SGHDN, CDR2 FVKESK. The CDR3 consists of 14 residues. Trimming took 5 bases from V and 3 from J, leaving 10 bases between them. Written as DNA, the CDR3 is TGTGCCAGCAGCTTATTGCCGTACACCGGGGAGCTGTTTTTT. This encodes CASSLLPYTGELFF.

This rearrangement joins TRBV6-1 to TRBJ2-1; 8 nucleotides agree with TRBD1. This CDR3 is built from 14 residues. Germline-derived CDR1 and CDR2 are MNHNS and SASEGT. The ends lost 6 bases at V and 8 bases at J; junction bases unmatched: 9. CDR3 protein: CASRWWDRLDEQFF. CDR3 DNA sequence: TGTGCCAGCAGGTGGTGGGACAGGCTGGATGAGCAGTTCTTC.

The V call is TRBV6-4, the J call TRBJ2-3, with D perhaps matching TRBD2 (6 bases). V dropped 5 bases and J dropped 5 bases, with 11 bases sitting between them. Per germline, CDR1 MRHNA and CDR2 SNTAGT. The CDR3 totals 13 residues. This chain's CDR3 is CASSLISGDTQYF. As DNA, the CDR3 is TGTGCCAGCAGTTTGATTAGCGGAGATACGCAGTATTTT.

V is TRBV18 and J is TRBJ2-3, with TRBD2 matching over 10 bases. Germline trimming cut 4 bases from V and 1 base from J; bases unmatched to any gene: 8. The germline CDR1 and CDR2 sequences are KGHSH and LQKENI. The CDR3 sequence is 17 residues long. In nucleotides, the CDR3 is TGTGCCAGCTCACAAAACCTCGGACTAGCGGGCACAGATACGCAGTATTTT. Residues: CASSQNLGLAGTDTQYF.

The chain is built from TRBV5-6 and TRBJ2-1; a possible D gene is TRBD2 (6 bases). The CDR3 is made up of 16 amino acids. Germline-derived CDR1 and CDR2 are SGHDT and YYEEEE. The V and J ends lost 0 bases and 3 bases respectively, with 13 bases between them. The CDR3 spells CASSLGRDSYYNEQFF. In nucleotides, the CDR3 is TGTGCCAGCAGCTTGGGGAGGGACTCATACTACAATGAGCAGTTCTTC.

V is TRBV18 and J is TRBJ2-1; 11 bases fit TRBD2. V dropped 9 bases and J dropped 0; count of bases not matched to a gene: 7. This CDR3 spans 16 amino acids. In germline, CDR1 is KGHSH, CDR2 LQKENI. In DNA, the CDR3 is TGTGCCAGTTTCACTAGCGGGGGCTACTCCTACAATGAGCAGTTCTTC. Protein: CASFTSGGYSYNEQFF.

The V call is TRBV5-1, the J call TRBJ2-7, with D perhaps matching TRBD1 (6 bases). The germline V gene has CDR1 SGHRS and CDR2 YFSETQ. V lost 3 bases to trimming and J lost 2 bases, with 18 bases between them. CDR3 length equals 16 residues. The CDR3 nucleotides are TGCGCCAGCAGCTCGGTAGGGACGGGACAACCCTACGAGCAGTACTTC. Its translation: CASSSVGTGQPYEQYF.

This clone was seen just once. The gene calls are TRBV6-6 and TRBJ2-4; TRBD1 might be the D (6 bases). The CDR3 is made up of 15 amino acids. Trimming cost V 6 bases and J 0 bases, with 12 bases left between them. Germline loops: CDR1 MNHNY, CDR2 SVGAGI (reference sequence). DNA of the CDR3: TGTGCCAGCAGCACTACAGGGTTAGCCAAAAACATTCAGTACTTC. As protein: CASSTTGLAKNIQYF.

The CDR3 region has the DNA TGTGCCAGCACCTCGGCGGGACTAGCGGGGGGTATAGGGGGAACAGATACGCAGTATTTT. The encoded protein is CASTSAGLAGGIGGTDTQYF. The chain is built from TRBV27 and TRBJ2-3, with TRBD2 matching 15 bases. The junction had 17 bases not matched to a gene; V was cut back by 7 bases and J by 3 bases. Looked up from germline, CDR1 is MNHEY and CDR2 is SMNVEV (reference sequence). The CDR3 has 20 residues.

This chain connects TRBV29-1 to TRBJ2-5, with 7 positions matching TRBD1. This CDR3 contains 12 residues. The ends lost 7 bases at V and 3 bases at J; junction bases unmatched: 5. From germline, CDR1 is SQVTM and CDR2 ANQGSEA. The CDR3 is CSATGTEETQYF. Written as DNA, the CDR3 is TGCAGCGCAACCGGGACAGAAGAGACCCAGTACTTC. The full variable domain, in which reference TRBV29-1 and TRBJ2-5 provide the parts outside the CDR3, is SAVISQKPSRDICQRGTSLTIQCQVDSQVTMMFWYRQQPGQSLTLIATANQGSEATYESGFVIDKFPISRPNLTFSTLTVSNMSPEDSSIYLCSATGTEETQYFGPGTRLLVL.

V gene TRBV4-3 combines with J gene TRBJ2-1, with 8 bases identical to TRBD2. This CDR3 is built from 15 residues. The V gene's germline CDR1 is LGHNA and CDR2 YSLEER. V dropped 1 base and J dropped 3; count of bases not matched to a gene: 2. CDR3 in DNA: TGCGCCAGCAGCCAAGTTGCGGGGGGCTACAATGAGCAGTTCTTC. Amino acid sequence: CASSQVAGGYNEQFF.

In this sample, this clone turned up a few times. The chain couples TRBV5-1 to TRBJ2-3; TRBD2 is a possible D gene (7 bases). Trimming removed 4 bases at V and 2 bases at J, with 14 bases between. From germline, CDR1 is SGHRS and CDR2 YFSETQ. The CDR3 is made up of 15 amino acids. This CDR3 is CASSDPGGSTDTQYF. The CDR3 DNA follows: TGCGCCAGCAGCGACCCGGGGGGCTCCACAGATACGCAGTATTTT.